This T cell receptor (beta chain) was obtained from a study of blood T cell repertoires in COVID-19. Original analysis: Estimated nucleated cell counts came from reference gene primer amplification. Produced via immunoSEQ multiplex PCR; TCRdb's table is partial and in-frame only. That table furnishes V, J and clone size, whereas the DNA furnished D and trimming. The sample records 200,000 to 300,000 clones, approximately 90% being singletons. As for this clone: Other DNA sequences within the sample encode an identical CDR3.

Germline V gene lookup returns CDR1 KGHSH and CDR2 LQKENI. This CDR3 has 14 amino acids. Losses at the gene ends were 6 bases for V and 1 base for J; bases not matched to a gene: 4. This chain connects TRBV18 to TRBJ1-1; 8 bases are shared with TRBD1. The origin of this receptor is a woman aged 25 to 39 who had recovered from COVID-19. The specimen was PBMCs or T cells enriched from blood (not recorded which). DNA of the CDR3: TGTGCCAGCTCCTTCGGGACAGGGAACACTGAAGCTTTCTTT. Protein sequence: CASSFGTGNTEAFF.